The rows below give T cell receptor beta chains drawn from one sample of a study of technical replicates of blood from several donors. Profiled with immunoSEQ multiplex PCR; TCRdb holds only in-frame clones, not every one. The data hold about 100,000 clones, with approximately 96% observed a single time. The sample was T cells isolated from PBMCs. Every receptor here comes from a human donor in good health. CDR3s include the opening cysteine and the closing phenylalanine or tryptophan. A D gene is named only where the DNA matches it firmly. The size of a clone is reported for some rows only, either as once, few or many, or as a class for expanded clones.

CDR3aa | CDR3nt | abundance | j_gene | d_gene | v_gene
CASSQGEQSAYEQYF | TGCGCCAGCAGCCAAGGAGAGCAATCGGCCTACGAGCAGTACTTC | NA | TRBJ2-7 | NA | TRBV4-1
CASSLETVGYGYTF | TGTGCCAGCAGCCTAGAAACCGTCGGGTATGGCTACACCTTC | NA | TRBJ1-2 | NA | TRBV7-9
CASSLLAPRQRMNTEAFF | TGTGCCAGCAGCTTATTAGCCCCGCGGCAGAGGATGAACACTGAAGCTTTCTTT | once | TRBJ1-1 | NA | TRBV11-2
CASSSPTRQAEHYGYTF | TGTGCCAGCAGTTCCCCCACCCGACAGGCAGAACACTATGGCTACACCTTC | NA | TRBJ1-2 | NA | TRBV11-2
CASSSGTGGHNSYEQYF | TGTGCCAGCAGCTCGGGGACAGGTGGACACAACTCCTACGAGCAGTACTTC | NA | TRBJ2-7 | TRBD1 | TRBV11-2
CASSEEGEAFF | TGTGCCAGCAGTGAGGAGGGTGAAGCTTTCTTT | NA | TRBJ1-1 | NA | TRBV2
CASSEVGAGEETQYF | TGTGCCAGCAGTGAAGTAGGGGCGGGGGAAGAGACCCAGTACTTC | NA | TRBJ2-5 | TRBD2 | TRBV2
CASSGGKNTEAFF | TGTGCCAGTAGTGGCGGGAAAAACACTGAAGCTTTCTTT | NA | TRBJ1-1 | NA | TRBV19
CASSLTGEETQYF | TGTGCCAGCAGCTTAACAGGGGAAGAGACCCAGTACTTC | NA | TRBJ2-5 | NA | TRBV7-3
CASSFRGRANYGYTF | TGTGCCAGCAGCTTCCGGGGAAGAGCTAACTATGGCTACACCTTC | NA | TRBJ1-2 | NA | TRBV7-9
CASSSHVGYTF | TGTGCCAGCAGCTCTCATGTCGGGTACACCTTC | NA | TRBJ1-2 | NA | TRBV11-2
CASSRASLVYGYTF | TGTGCCAGCAGCCGGGCCTCTTTGGTCTATGGCTACACCTTC | once | TRBJ1-2 | NA | TRBV14
CASSPRTSGSVTDTQYF | TGCGCCAGCAGCCCACGGACTAGCGGGAGTGTGACAGATACGCAGTATTTT | NA | TRBJ2-3 | TRBD2 | TRBV5-1
CASTPSGAGANVLTF | TGTGCCAGCACGCCATCGGGGGCTGGGGCCAACGTCCTGACTTTC | NA | TRBJ2-6 | NA | TRBV27
CASTDRGVSYEQYF | TGTGCCAGCACAGACAGGGGGGTATCCTACGAGCAGTACTTC | NA | TRBJ2-7 | TRBD1 | TRBV6-1
CASSPPQGGETQYF | TGTGCCAGCTCACCACCGCAGGGGGGAGAGACCCAGTACTTC | NA | TRBJ2-5 | NA | TRBV18
CASTSPRGYEQYF | TGTGCCAGCACCTCCCCAAGGGGTTACGAGCAGTACTTC | NA | TRBJ2-7 | NA | TRBV11-2
CASSRQGRASYEQYF | TGTGCCAGTAGTAGACAGGGACGGGCATCCTACGAGCAGTACTTC | once | TRBJ2-7 | TRBD1 | TRBV19
CASSLAGGRGINQPQHF | TGTGCCAGCAGCTTAGCGGGGGGCAGGGGGATCAATCAGCCCCAGCATTTT | NA | TRBJ1-5 | TRBD1 | TRBV7-9
CASSELAGGETQYF | TGTGCCAGCAGTGAGCTAGCGGGAGGAGAGACCCAGTACTTC | NA | TRBJ2-5 | TRBD2 | TRBV2
CASGNLASGYNEQFF | TGTGCCAGCGGCAACCTGGCTAGCGGATACAATGAGCAGTTCTTC | NA | TRBJ2-1 | TRBD2 | TRBV11-2
CAWSRTGVNYGYTF | TGTGCCTGGAGCCGGACAGGGGTCAACTATGGCTACACCTTC | NA | TRBJ1-2 | TRBD1 | TRBV30
CASSEYRYSNQPQHF | TGTGCCAGCAGTGAATACAGGTATAGCAATCAGCCCCAGCATTTT | NA | TRBJ1-5 | NA | TRBV6-1
CASSQEAGGLGNEQFF | TGTGCCAGCAGCCAAGAAGCCGGGGGGCTAGGCAATGAGCAGTTCTTC | NA | TRBJ2-1 | NA | TRBV4-2
CASSQESEVSGSSREYEQYF | TGTGCCAGCAGCCAAGAATCCGAAGTGAGCGGGAGCTCGAGGGAGTACGAGCAGTACTTC | NA | TRBJ2-7 | TRBD2 | TRBV4-2
CASSDSGGRTGELFF | TGTGCCAGCAGTGACTCCGGGGGGAGGACCGGGGAGCTGTTTTTT | NA | TRBJ2-2 | TRBD2 | TRBV2
CAFTGSRGYNEQFF | TGTGCCTTCACCGGCAGTCGGGGCTACAATGAGCAGTTCTTC | NA | TRBJ2-1 | NA | TRBV7-9
CSVAGTSGRYQETQYF | TGCAGCGTTGCCGGGACTAGCGGGAGGTACCAAGAGACCCAGTACTTC | NA | TRBJ2-5 | TRBD2 | TRBV29-1
CASSLAYFGLEGNEQFF | TGCGCCAGCAGCTTGGCCTATTTCGGACTAGAGGGCAATGAGCAGTTCTTC | NA | TRBJ2-1 | TRBD2 | TRBV5-1
CASRGGLAVGAFF | TGTGCCAGCAGAGGGGGCCTTGCTGTTGGGGCTTTCTTT | NA | TRBJ1-1 | TRBD1 | TRBV25-1
CASSLEGLAGGLYEQYF | TGCGCCAGCAGCCTGGAGGGGCTAGCGGGGGGTTTATACGAGCAGTACTTC | NA | TRBJ2-7 | TRBD2 | TRBV5-1
CATSRVISEKLFF | TGTGCCACCTCCAGGGTCATCAGTGAAAAACTGTTTTTT | NA | TRBJ1-4 | NA | TRBV6-5
CASSERRVDGEKLFF | TGCGCCAGCAGTGAGCGGAGGGTGGATGGTGAAAAACTGTTTTTT | NA | TRBJ1-4 | NA | TRBV10-2
CASSYAADNEQFF | TGTGCCAGCAGCTACGCAGCGGACAATGAGCAGTTCTTC | NA | TRBJ2-1 | NA | TRBV7-9
CASSYRVNTEAFF | TGTGCCAGCAGTTATCGAGTGAACACTGAAGCTTTCTTT | NA | TRBJ1-1 | NA | TRBV6-5
CATSRDSRGYNSPLHF | TGTGCCACCAGCAGAGATTCTAGGGGGTACAATTCACCCCTCCACTTT | NA | TRBJ1-6 | NA | TRBV15
CASSLTAGGDTDTQYF | TGTGCCAGCAGTTTAACGGCGGGAGGGGACACAGATACGCAGTATTTT | NA | TRBJ2-3 | TRBD2 | TRBV28
CASSLGSGGVQGEQYF | TGTGCCAGCAGCTTGGGGTCGGGCGGAGTGCAGGGAGAGCAGTACTTC | NA | TRBJ2-7 | NA | TRBV5-4
CASSLPPKTSGELFF | TGTGCCAGCAGCTTACCCCCGAAGACTAGCGGGGAGCTGTTTTTT | NA | TRBJ2-2 | NA | TRBV7-9
CASSLQKAGARNEQFF | TGTGCCAGCAGTTTACAGAAAGCGGGAGCTAGAAATGAGCAGTTCTTC | NA | TRBJ2-1 | TRBD2 | TRBV28
CASSRSQGGHQPQHF | TGTGCCAGCAGTCGAAGTCAGGGGGGCCACCAGCCCCAGCATTTT | NA | TRBJ1-5 | TRBD1 | TRBV28
CASSIGQGRGSPLHF | TGTGCCAGTAGTATAGGTCAGGGAAGGGGGTCACCCCTCCACTTT | NA | TRBJ1-6 | NA | TRBV19
CASGPDWDQPQHF | TGTGCTAGTGGTCCCGACTGGGATCAGCCCCAGCATTTT | NA | TRBJ1-5 | NA | TRBV12-5
CASSIGRDRGPGELFF | TGTGCCAGTAGTATAGGCCGGGACAGGGGACCCGGGGAGCTGTTTTTT | NA | TRBJ2-2 | TRBD1 | TRBV19
CASSWTSGRNIGPTDTQYF | TGCGCCAGCAGCTGGACTAGCGGGAGAAACATAGGCCCAACAGATACGCAGTATTTT | NA | TRBJ2-3 | TRBD2 | TRBV5-1